This entry is about one TCR beta chain. Antigen: not known. The same CDR3 arises from other DNA sequences in this sample as well. Over several immunoSEQ plates, each subset's genomic DNA was distributed in even portions. As handled by the study authors: ImmunoSEQ junction-only sequences lacked quality scores, so their filtering differed. Measured with immunoSEQ multiplex PCR; TCRdb has only the in-frame clones, and not every one. V and J calls plus clone size are reproduced from that table; the DNA served to infer D and trimming. The repertoire consists of some 2,400,000 clones, with approximately 95% occurring once and the leading ten covering around 0.13%. There are 12 residues in the CDR3. The V gene lost 3 bases and the J gene lost 4 bases, with 6 bases spanning the gap. CDR1 and CDR2 from the germline V gene are KGHSH and LQKENI. The data originate from a study of shared clonotypes between healthy human individuals.

Study results and limitations: The sampled material consisted only of blood, and tissue repertoires are likely to differ. Between a few donors, naive CD4 clonotypes were shared at a level of about 5%.

The sequence was obtained from a man in his late teens or twenties in good health. The genes are TRBV18 and TRBJ2-5; no clear D. Material for sequencing was naive CD4+ T cells sorted from blood. The subset: CD45RA+ positively selected. CDR3 sequence (DNA): TGTGCCAGCTCACCCCTAAGAGAGACCCAGTACTTC. This gives the protein CASSPLRETQYF.